The 25 T cell receptor beta chains presented below share a single source sample, sequenced in a study of T cells after posttransplantation cyclophosphamide. Some clones are missing from TCRdb's copy, which holds only in-frame ones; the method was immunoSEQ multiplex PCR. The table lists about 4,500 clones, about 80% of them singletons, with about 3.9% in the top ten. Treatment was busulfan-fludarabine conditioning, a marrow graft, and cyclophosphamide on days +3 and +4. Here the sequenced sample was PBMCs, taken after allogeneic stem cell transplant with posttransplant cyclophosphamide. These receptors all come from a male patient aged 45 to 59 who received an allogeneic stem cell transplant from a related donor and was CMV-positive. A subset of T cells may come from the graft donor.

The rearrangement links TRBV5-6 to TRBJ1-1, with a possible D match to TRBD1 (6 bases). The CDR3 has 13 amino acids. Trimming took off 0 bases at V and 4 bases at J, with 7 bases between the two ends. In germline, CDR1 is SGHDT, CDR2 YYEEEE. The DNA of the CDR3 is TGTGCCAGCAGCTTGGGAGGGGGCACTGAAGCTTTCTTT. The encoded protein is CASSLGGGTEAFF.

The chain has TRBV4-3 and TRBJ1-1; weak D call: TRBD1 (5 bases). Trimming pared 4 bases from V and 3 bases from J, leaving 24 bases between. In germline, CDR1 is LGHNA, CDR2 YSLEER. CDR3 size: 18 residues. The CDR3 DNA is TGCGCCAGCAGCCCCATTCCGAAAGGGCTATCGGGGGACACTGAAGCTTTCTTT. As protein: CASSPIPKGLSGDTEAFF.

The chain recombines TRBV4-1 with TRBJ2-1; D gene ambiguous. V was cut by 3 bases and J by 4 bases, with 13 bases left in between. CDR1 is MGHRA and CDR2 is YSYEKL in the germline V gene. This CDR3 comprises 15 residues. CDR3 coding DNA: TGCGCCAGCAGCCATCGGCAGGCTGGTTACAATGAGCAGTTCTTC. It codes for CASSHRQAGYNEQFF.

The gene calls are TRBV9 and TRBJ1-1, with 7 bases matching TRBD1. V was clipped by 2 bases and J by 1 base; unmatched bases: 2. Germline V gene lookup returns CDR1 SGDLS and CDR2 YYNGEE. This CDR3 has 14 residues. The CDR3: CASSVTGKNTEAFF. CDR3 sequence (DNA): TGTGCCAGCAGCGTGACAGGGAAGAACACTGAAGCTTTCTTT.

The gene calls are TRBV29-1 and TRBJ1-1; D call uncertain. Germline CDR1 and CDR2: SQVTM and ANQGSEA. V was clipped by 7 bases and J by 1 base, with 13 bases between them. The CDR3 runs 13 residues. CDR3 nucleotide sequence: TGCAGCGGCCGCCGGCAGGAGAACACTGAAGCTTTCTTT. Translation gives CSGRRQENTEAFF.

V usage is TRBV7-8 and J usage is TRBJ2-7; 8 bases match TRBD2. This CDR3 comprises 15 residues. V trimming: 2 bases; J trimming: 2 bases; junction bases outside the gene matches: 5. Germline lookup yields CDR1 SGHVS and CDR2 FQNEAQ. The CDR3: CASSLLSGSPYEQYF. The CDR3 region has the DNA TGTGCCAGCAGCTTACTAAGCGGGAGCCCCTACGAGCAGTACTTC.

The chain links TRBV6-5 to TRBJ1-5, with no clear D. The ends were cut back, 3 bases at V and 0 bases at J, with 3 bases in the middle. Germline CDR1 reads MNHEY; CDR2 reads SVGAGI. The CDR3 spans 13 residues. The CDR3 loop is CASSYNSNQPQHF. DNA for the CDR3: TGTGCCAGCAGTTATAATAGCAATCAGCCCCAGCATTTT.

The CDR3 here is CASRLVREGLNTGELFF. CDR3 nucleotides: TGTGCCAGTAGGCTAGTTAGGGAGGGCTTGAACACCGGGGAGCTGTTTTTT. The chain is built from TRBV19 and TRBJ2-2; 7 nucleotides line up with TRBD2. Germline V lookup: CDR1 LNHDA, CDR2 SQIVND (reference sequence). The length of the CDR3 is 17 residues. V lost 6 bases, J lost 1 base, and 11 bases stayed unmatched. The whole variable domain, filled in from reference TRBV19 and TRBJ2-2, reads DGGITQSPKYLFRKEGQNVTLSCEQNLNHDAMYWYRQDPGQGLRLIYYSQIVNDFQKGDIAEGYSVSREKKESFPLTVTSAQKNPTAFYLCASRLVREGLNTGELFFGEGSRLTVL.

This clone was seen only a few times. The chain has TRBV7-9 and TRBJ2-1, with a possible D match to TRBD2 (6 bases). Germline V gene sequence: CDR1 SEHNR, CDR2 FQNEAQ (reference sequence). The CDR3 sequence is 16 residues long. Between the trimmed V and J ends, which lost 6 bases and 5 bases, there was a span of 20 bases. CDR3 residues: CASSYPGVAAHNEQFF. The CDR3 DNA follows: TGTGCCAGCAGTTACCCGGGGGTAGCCGCCCACAATGAGCAGTTCTTC.

The rearrangement uses TRBV19 and TRBJ1-1; D is possibly TRBD1 (6 bases). Trimming cost V 3 bases and J 0 bases, with 8 bases left between them. The V gene's germline CDR1 is LNHDA and CDR2 SQIVND (reference sequence). This CDR3 is built from 14 residues. The DNA for the CDR3 is TGTGCCAGTAGTATCCCAGGGGTGAACACTGAAGCTTTCTTT. This codes for CASSIPGVNTEAFF.

V and J are TRBV30 and TRBJ1-2, with no clear D. The germline gives CDR1 GTSNPN, CDR2 SVGIG (reference sequence). This CDR3 region has 12 residues. V was shortened by 1 base and J by 8 bases, with 11 bases between the two germline ends. The CDR3 DNA sequence: TGTGCCTGGAGTGCGCAATCGGGGGGCTACACCTTC. Its protein is CAWSAQSGGYTF.

This clone was found a few times. This CDR3 reads CASSYRDRASGELFF. CDR3 DNA sequence: TGTGCCAGCAGCTACCGGGACAGGGCTAGCGGGGAGCTGTTTTTT. The rearrangement joins TRBV11-3 to TRBJ2-2; 9 bases agree with TRBD1. Per germline, CDR1 SGHNT and CDR2 YENEEA. The V and J ends lost 4 bases and 7 bases, in that order; junction bases with no gene match: 7. The CDR3 has 15 residues.

This clone was found a few times. The chain recombines TRBV7-9 with TRBJ2-7; 7 bases align to TRBD1. Germline V CDR1 and CDR2: SEHNR, FQNEAQ (reference sequence). The CDR3 runs 16 residues. After removal of 1 base from V and 2 bases from J, the junction contained 8 bases not matched to a gene. In nucleotides, the CDR3 is TGTGCCAGCAGCTTAGGGCAGGGGGTTCTTGCCTACGAGCAGTACTTC. It codes for CASSLGQGVLAYEQYF. Filled out from reference TRBV7-9 and TRBJ2-7, the complete variable domain reads DTGVSQNPRHKITKRGQNVTFRCDPISEHNRLYWYRQTLGQGPEFLTYFQNEAQLEKSRLLSDRFSAERPKGSFSTLEIQRTEQGDSAMYLCASSLGQGVLAYEQYFGPGTRLTVT.

The chain combines TRBV25-1 with TRBJ2-7; TRBD2 might be the D (5 bases). The CDR3 runs to 14 residues. Germline assignment: CDR1 MGHDK and CDR2 SYGVNS. The V and J ends lost 2 bases and 5 bases respectively, with 13 bases between them. The CDR3 DNA sequence: TGTGCCAGCAGTGAAAGCCCGGGGAAGAACGAGCAGTACTTC. It is translated as CASSESPGKNEQYF.

This chain connects TRBV7-2 to TRBJ1-5; D gene uncertain. The CDR3 is made up of 13 amino acids. Germline V gene data show CDR1 as SGHTA and CDR2 as FQGNSA. The V gene lost 2 bases and the J gene lost 7 bases, with 9 bases spanning the gap. In DNA, the CDR3 is TGTGCCAGCAGCTTAATGTCAGGACAGCCCCAGCATTTT. Encoded protein: CASSLMSGQPQHF.

This clone was detected a few times. An end of the junction differs from the germline gene, which may be a read error. The chain links TRBV7-7 to TRBJ1-1, with D uncertain. CDR3 length equals 13 residues. Germline CDR1 SSHAT, CDR2 FNYEAQ (reference sequence). This chain's CDR3 is CASSLSVNTEAFF. CDR3 sequence (DNA): TGTGCTAGCAGCTTGTCAGTGAACACTGAAGCTTTCTTT.

This chain connects TRBV7-2 to TRBJ2-2, with 7 bases fitting TRBD1. Per the germline V gene, CDR1 is SGHTA and CDR2 is FQGNSA. The V and J ends lost 5 bases and 7 bases, in that order; junction bases with no gene match: 19. CDR3 length: 18 amino acids. CDR3 sequence: CASSRDSFAPPSIGELFF. The CDR3 nucleotides are TGTGCCAGCAGCCGGGACAGCTTTGCTCCTCCTTCTATCGGGGAGCTGTTTTTT.

The chain carries TRBV19 and TRBJ1-3; possible D gene TRBD1, 6 bases. Trimming pared 7 bases from V and 0 bases from J, leaving 13 bases between. Germline assignment: CDR1 LNHDA and CDR2 SQIVND (reference sequence). The CDR3 spans 15 residues. This CDR3 reads CASMPGEDSGNTIYF. The CDR3 nucleotides are TGTGCCAGTATGCCAGGGGAAGACTCTGGAAACACCATATATTTT.

This clone has more than one count but fewer than ten. V is TRBV18 and J is TRBJ1-5; 7 bases fit TRBD1. V trimming: 3 bases; J trimming: 3 bases; junction bases outside the gene matches: 2. Germline V gene lookup returns CDR1 KGHSH and CDR2 LQKENI. This CDR3 has 14 residues. CDR3 residues: CASSPGTVNQPQHF. CDR3 nucleotide sequence: TGTGCCAGCTCACCTGGGACAGTCAATCAGCCCCAGCATTTT.

The chain has TRBV7-8 and TRBJ2-7, with a possible D match to TRBD1 (6 bases). Germline V lookup: CDR1 SGHVS, CDR2 FQNEAQ. The CDR3 is made up of 18 amino acids. Trimming took 2 bases from V and 0 from J, leaving 20 bases between them. In DNA form, the CDR3 reads TGTGCCAGCAGCTTAACTAGAATAACTGGACAGAACTCCTACGAGCAGTACTTC. It yields the protein CASSLTRITGQNSYEQYF.

DNA of the CDR3: TGTGCCAGCAGCCCCTGGACAGGGGGCGCTTCGGATGAAAAACTGTTTTTT. Its protein product is CASSPWTGGASDEKLFF. The chain combines TRBV7-9 with TRBJ1-4, with TRBD1 matching over 11 bases. The CDR3 extends over 17 amino acids. The germline CDR1 and CDR2 sequences are SEHNR and FQNEAQ (reference sequence). Trimming at V came to 5 bases and at J to 6 bases, leaving 11 bases not matched to a gene.

The V gene is TRBV6-5, the J gene TRBJ1-2, with 8 bases aligning to TRBD1. Germline V gene lookup returns CDR1 MNHEY and CDR2 SVGAGI. Unmatched junction bases numbered 7, after V lost 3 bases and J lost 4 bases. The length of the CDR3 is 15 residues. The CDR3 protein is CASSYGQGATYGYTF. CDR3 DNA sequence: TGTGCCAGCAGTTATGGTCAGGGGGCGACCTATGGCTACACCTTC.

This clone appeared a single time. CDR3 DNA sequence: TGTGCCATCACCAAGAGCGGGAGCACAGATACGCAGTATTTT. Translating gives CAITKSGSTDTQYF. The chain uses TRBV10-3 and TRBJ2-3; perhaps TRBD2 as D (6 bases). Trimming took off 7 bases at V and 0 bases at J, with 11 bases between the two ends. CDR1 ENHRY and CDR2 SYGVKD come from the germline V gene. The CDR3 is 14 amino acids.

In this sample, this clone turned up a few times. The CDR3 DNA reads TGTGCCAGCACCATCAGGGGAGACACTGAAGCTTTCTTT. It is translated as CASTIRGDTEAFF. V gene TRBV7-9 combines with J gene TRBJ1-1; perhaps TRBD1 as D (6 bases). The CDR3 extends over 13 amino acids. Trimming pared 7 bases from V and 3 bases from J, leaving 12 bases between. Germline loops: CDR1 SEHNR, CDR2 FQNEAQ (reference sequence). Full variable domain (rest looked up from reference TRBV7-9 and TRBJ1-1): DTGVSQNPRHKITKRGQNVTFRCDPISEHNRLYWYRQTLGQGPEFLTYFQNEAQLEKSRLLSDRFSAERPKGSFSTLEIQRTEQGDSAMYLCASTIRGDTEAFFGQGTRLTVV.

The V call is TRBV13, the J call TRBJ2-2, with 11 bases lining up with TRBD2. The CDR3 totals 17 residues. Germline values: CDR1 PRHDT, CDR2 FYEKMQ (reference sequence). Germline trimming cut 4 bases from V and 7 bases from J; bases unmatched to any gene: 11. The CDR3 DNA reads as TGTGCCAGCAGCTCGAGACTAGCGGGAACCCCCGGCGGGGAGCTGTTTTTT. It codes for CASSSRLAGTPGGELFF.